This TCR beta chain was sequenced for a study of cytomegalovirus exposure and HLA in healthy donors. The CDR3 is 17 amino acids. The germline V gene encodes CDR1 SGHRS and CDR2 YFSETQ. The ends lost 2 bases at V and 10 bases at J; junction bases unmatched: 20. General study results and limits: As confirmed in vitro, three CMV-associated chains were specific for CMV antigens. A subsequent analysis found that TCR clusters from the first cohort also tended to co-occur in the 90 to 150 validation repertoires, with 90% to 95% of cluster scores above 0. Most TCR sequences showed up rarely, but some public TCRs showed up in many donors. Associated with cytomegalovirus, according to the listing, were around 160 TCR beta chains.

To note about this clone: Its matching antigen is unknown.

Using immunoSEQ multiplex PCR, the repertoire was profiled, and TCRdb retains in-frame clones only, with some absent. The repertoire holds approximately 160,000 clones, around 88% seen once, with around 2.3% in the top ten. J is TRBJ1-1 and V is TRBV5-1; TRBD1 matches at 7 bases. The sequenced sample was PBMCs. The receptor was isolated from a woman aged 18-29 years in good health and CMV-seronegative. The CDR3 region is CASSFNIGGRTGQGAFF. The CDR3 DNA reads TGCGCCAGCAGCTTCAATATTGGCGGAAGGACAGGCCAGGGAGCTTTCTTT.